The 20 T cell receptor beta chains presented below share a single source sample, sequenced in a study of blood T cell repertoires in COVID-19. Assay used: immunoSEQ multiplex PCR; TCRdb lists only in-frame clones, some missing. The sample records about 160,000 clones, over 60% being singletons. The sequenced material came from peripheral blood. These receptors were obtained from a man aged 55 to 70 with acute or convalescent COVID-19.

The chain joins TRBV5-6 to TRBJ2-7; no firm D call. Germline assignment: CDR1 SGHDT and CDR2 YYEEEE. This CDR3 has 13 amino acids. Trimming pared 2 bases from V and 2 bases from J, leaving 8 bases between. CDR3 residues: CASSFPRTYEQYF. The CDR3, as DNA: TGTGCCAGCAGCTTCCCGAGGACCTACGAGCAGTACTTC.

The chain uses TRBV14 and TRBJ2-7, with TRBD1 identical over 9 bases. The CDR3 runs to 14 residues. Germline V gene lookup returns CDR1 SGHDN and CDR2 FVKESK. Germline trimming cut 4 bases from V and 5 bases from J; bases unmatched to any gene: 6. The CDR3 here is CASSLGQGYHEQYF. The CDR3 coding sequence is TGTGCCAGCAGCCTGGGACAGGGATATCACGAGCAGTACTTC.

This chain's CDR3 is CASSRSYAGTGSTNVLTF. The DNA for the CDR3 is TGCGCCAGCAGCCGCTCCTACGCCGGGACAGGGAGTACCAACGTCCTGACTTTC. This chain uses TRBV4-3 with TRBJ2-6; TRBD1 agrees at 9 bases. Germline values: CDR1 LGHNA, CDR2 YSLEER. The CDR3 extends over 18 amino acids. Losses at the gene ends were 4 bases for V and 8 bases for J; bases not matched to a gene: 15.

This chain connects TRBV7-6 to TRBJ2-7; perhaps TRBD2 as D (7 bases). In germline, CDR1 is SGHVS, CDR2 FNYEAQ. Trimming shortened V by 5 bases and J by 5 bases, and 19 bases separated the two germline ends. This CDR3 comprises 15 residues. DNA of the CDR3: TGTGCCAGCAGCCTGGACGGGGGGCGAGGGAACGAGCAGTACTTC. This translates into CASSLDGGRGNEQYF.

The J gene is TRBJ1-4, the V gene TRBV29-1; D is ambiguous. The length of the CDR3 is 13 residues. The V end lost 2 bases, the J end lost 13 bases, and 17 bases lay between the germline ends. Germline lookup yields CDR1 SQVTM and CDR2 ANQGSEA. CDR3 nucleotides: TGCAGCGTTGAAACGCCAGACTCTGCTAGACTGTTTTTT. Its protein is CSVETPDSARLFF.

The genes are TRBV19 and TRBJ2-5; 8 bases map to TRBD1. CDR1 and CDR2 (germline): LNHDA, SQIVND (reference sequence). The CDR3 totals 14 residues. With 7 bases clipped from V and 5 bases from J, the junction kept 9 bases outside the gene matches. CDR3 nucleotide sequence: TGTGCCAGTAAAGGAAGGACAGGGTGGGAGACCCAGTACTTC. This codes for CASKGRTGWETQYF.

The chain joins TRBV18 to TRBJ1-5; tentative D call: TRBD1 (5 bases). Trimming took 6 bases from V and 5 from J, leaving 17 bases between them. Germline V CDR1 and CDR2: KGHSH, LQKENI. This CDR3 comprises 15 residues. The CDR3 DNA sequence: TGTGCCAGCTCGTCAAATACAGGCGCCGATCAGCCCCAGCATTTT. This codes for CASSSNTGADQPQHF.

This chain links TRBV6-2 or TRBV6-3 with TRBJ2-7, with D possibly matching TRBD1 (6 bases). The length of the CDR3 is 15 residues. The V gene lost 2 bases and the J gene lost 0 bases, with 11 bases spanning the gap. CDR1 is MNHEY, CDR2 SVGEGT, per germline. The CDR3 DNA sequence: TGTGCCAGCAGTTACAACCGGGACAACTCCTACGAGCAGTACTTC. It translates to CASSYNRDNSYEQYF.

The chain employs TRBV29-1 and TRBJ1-2; 10 nucleotides align to TRBD1. The germline V gene has CDR1 SQVTM and CDR2 ANQGSEA. There are 12 residues in the CDR3. The V segment lost 6 bases and the J segment 8 bases; nucleotides outside the gene matches: 6. This chain's CDR3 is CSVSGTGEGYTF. In nucleotides, the CDR3 is TGCAGCGTATCCGGGACAGGGGAAGGCTACACCTTC.

The rearrangement joins TRBV5-4 to TRBJ1-6; D not resolved. Per the germline V gene, CDR1 is SGHNT and CDR2 is YYREEE (reference sequence). With 4 bases removed from V and 0 bases from J, the gap between germline ends came to 20 bases. The CDR3 runs 19 residues. Written as DNA, the CDR3 is TGTGCCAGCAGCCAAAGGGCAGGTCCCGGGAGCTCCTATAATTCACCCCTCCACTTT. Translation: CASSQRAGPGSSYNSPLHF. Looking up the rest from reference TRBV5-4 and TRBJ1-6 gives the full variable domain: ETGVTQSPTHLIKTRGQQVTLRCSSQSGHNTVSWYQQALGQGPQFIFQYYREEENGRGNFPPRFSGLQFPNYSSELNVNALELDDSALYLCASSQRAGPGSSYNSPLHFGNGTRLTVT.

This rearrangement joins TRBV2 to TRBJ1-6; TRBD1 agrees at 9 bases. Losses at the gene ends were 6 bases for V and 3 bases for J; bases not matched to a gene: 3. The germline V gene encodes CDR1 SNHLY and CDR2 FYNNEI. The CDR3 sequence is 15 residues long. The CDR3 DNA sequence: TGTGCCAGCAGGACGGACAGGGGCTATAATTCACCCCTCCACTTT. It is translated as CASRTDRGYNSPLHF.

This sequence joins TRBV5-1 and TRBJ2-3; weak D call: TRBD2 (5 bases). CDR3 length: 14 amino acids. V dropped 10 bases and J dropped 2 bases, with 17 bases sitting between them. Germline values: CDR1 SGHRS, CDR2 YFSETQ. CDR3 nucleotides: TGCGCCTACCCATCGGGGTCCCCCACAGATACGCAGTATTTT. Residues: CAYPSGSPTDTQYF.

This clone has only a few counts. The chain carries TRBV10-1 and TRBJ1-1, with D unresolved. The ends were cut back, 0 bases at V and 5 bases at J, with 7 bases in the middle. Germline CDR1 and CDR2: WNHNN and SYGVQD (reference sequence). The CDR3 is made up of 13 amino acids. The CDR3 coding sequence is TGCGCCAGCAGTGAGTCGTTTTATACTGAAGCTTTCTTT. Protein sequence: CASSESFYTEAFF.

This rearrangement joins TRBV12-3 or TRBV12-4 to TRBJ2-7, with 7 bases matching TRBD1. V lost 6 bases, J lost 4 bases, and 3 bases stayed unmatched. The CDR3 runs to 12 residues. The CDR3: CASSRQGYEQYF. The CDR3, as DNA: TGTGCCAGCAGCCGACAGGGATACGAGCAGTACTTC.

The chain combines TRBV5-1 with TRBJ1-6; 10 bases line up with TRBD1. From germline, CDR1 is SGHRS and CDR2 YFSETQ. Trimming cost V 5 bases and J 7 bases; bases outside gene matches: 9. The CDR3 consists of 16 residues. The CDR3 region is CASRKTGTGENSPLHF. DNA for the CDR3: TGCGCCAGCAGAAAAACCGGGACAGGGGAGAATTCACCCCTCCACTTT.

The chain carries TRBV18 and TRBJ1-1; D gene uncertain. V was trimmed by 3 bases and J by 0 bases, leaving 14 bases between them. The CDR3 totals 16 residues. Germline V gene lookup returns CDR1 KGHSH and CDR2 LQKENI. CDR3 nucleotide sequence: TGTGCCAGCTCACCTAGAGGGATCCCCATGAACACTGAAGCTTTCTTT. Residues: CASSPRGIPMNTEAFF.

The CDR3 loop is CASSQDRGPYNEQFF. The DNA of the CDR3 is TGTGCCAGCAGCCAAGACAGGGGCCCCTACAATGAGCAGTTCTTC. The chain employs TRBV7-2 and TRBJ2-1; TRBD1 aligns across 8 bases. After removal of 5 bases from V and 2 bases from J, the junction contained 5 bases not matched to a gene. Germline loops: CDR1 SGHTA, CDR2 FQGNSA. This CDR3 has 15 amino acids.

The chain uses TRBV6-1 and TRBJ1-6, with a possible D match to TRBD1 (6 bases). The CDR3 spans 14 residues. Per the germline V gene, CDR1 is MNHNS and CDR2 is SASEGT. V dropped 2 bases and J dropped 10 bases, with 12 bases sitting between them. CDR3 nucleotides: TGTGCCAGCAGTGAAAGGGACATGGGGTCACCCCTCCACTTT. Its protein is CASSERDMGSPLHF.

This chain joins TRBV3-1 (or the pseudogene TRBV3-2) and TRBJ1-6, with TRBD1 matching 9 bases. The CDR3 has 15 amino acids. After removal of 4 bases from V and 7 bases from J, the junction contained 5 bases not matched to a gene. CDR1 and CDR2 from the germline V gene are LGHDT and YNNKEL (reference sequence). CDR3 loop: CASSRGTGNNSPLHF. CDR3 DNA: TGTGCCAGCAGCCGCGGGACAGGGAACAATTCACCCCTCCACTTT.

This sequence joins TRBV6-5 and TRBJ2-7, with 11 bases fitting TRBD1. V shed 0 bases and J 4 bases; nucleotides not matched to a gene: 2. CDR3 length: 15 residues. The germline V gene has CDR1 MNHEY and CDR2 SVGAGI. The CDR3 DNA reads as TGTGCCAGCAGTTACTCGGGACAGGGGGTTTACGAGCAGTACTTC. Translation gives CASSYSGQGVYEQYF.